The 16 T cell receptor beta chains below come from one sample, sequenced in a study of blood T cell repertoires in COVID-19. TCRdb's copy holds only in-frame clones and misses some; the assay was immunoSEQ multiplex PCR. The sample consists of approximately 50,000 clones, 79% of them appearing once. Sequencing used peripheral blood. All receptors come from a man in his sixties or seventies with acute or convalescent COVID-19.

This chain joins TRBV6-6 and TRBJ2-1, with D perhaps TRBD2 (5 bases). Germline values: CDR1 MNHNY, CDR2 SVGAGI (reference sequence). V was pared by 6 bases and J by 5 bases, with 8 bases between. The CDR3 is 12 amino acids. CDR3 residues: CASSERHNEQFF. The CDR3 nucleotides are TGTGCCAGCAGCGAGCGGCACAATGAGCAGTTCTTC.

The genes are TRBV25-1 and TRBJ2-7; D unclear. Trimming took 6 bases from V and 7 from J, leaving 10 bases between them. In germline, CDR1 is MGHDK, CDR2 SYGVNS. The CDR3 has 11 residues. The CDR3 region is CASSAIWEQYF. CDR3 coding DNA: TGTGCCAGCAGCGCGATCTGGGAGCAGTACTTC.

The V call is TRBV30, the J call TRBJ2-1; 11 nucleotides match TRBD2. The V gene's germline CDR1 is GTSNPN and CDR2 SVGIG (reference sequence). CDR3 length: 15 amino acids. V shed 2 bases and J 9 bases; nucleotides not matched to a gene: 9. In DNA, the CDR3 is TGTGCCTGGAGTTTAGCGGGAGGGCCGAGCGGTGAGCAGTTCTTC. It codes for CAWSLAGGPSGEQFF. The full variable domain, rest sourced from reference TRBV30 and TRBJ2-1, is SQTIHQWPATLVQPVGSPLSLECTVEGTSNPNLYWYRQAAGRGLQLLFYSVGIGQISSEVPQNLSASRPQDRQFILSSKKLLLSDSGFYLCAWSLAGGPSGEQFFGPGTRLTVL.

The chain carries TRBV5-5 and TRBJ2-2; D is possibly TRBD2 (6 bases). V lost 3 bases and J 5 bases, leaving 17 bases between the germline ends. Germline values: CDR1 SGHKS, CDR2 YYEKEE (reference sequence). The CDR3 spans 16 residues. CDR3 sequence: CASSWTTFGSTGELFF. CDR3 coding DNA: TGTGCCAGCAGCTGGACTACATTCGGGTCTACCGGGGAGCTGTTTTTT.

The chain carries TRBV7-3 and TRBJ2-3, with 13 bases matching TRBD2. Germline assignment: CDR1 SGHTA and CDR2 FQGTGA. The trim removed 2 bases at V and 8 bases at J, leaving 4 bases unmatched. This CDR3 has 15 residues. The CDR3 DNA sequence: TGTGCCAGCAGCTTAGGGACTAGCGGGATTGGTACGCAGTATTTT. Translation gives CASSLGTSGIGTQYF.

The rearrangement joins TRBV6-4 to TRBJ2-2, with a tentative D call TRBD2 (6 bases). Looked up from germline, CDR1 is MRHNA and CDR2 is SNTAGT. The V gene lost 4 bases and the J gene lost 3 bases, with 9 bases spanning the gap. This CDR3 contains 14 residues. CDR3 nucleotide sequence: TGTGCCAGCAGTGGGGAGGTTGACACCGGGGAGCTGTTTTTT. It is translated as CASSGEVDTGELFF.

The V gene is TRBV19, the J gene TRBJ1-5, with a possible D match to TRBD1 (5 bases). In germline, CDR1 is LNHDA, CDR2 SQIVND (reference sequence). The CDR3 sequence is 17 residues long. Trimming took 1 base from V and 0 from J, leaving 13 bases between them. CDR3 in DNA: TGTGCCAGTAGTATAGTGGGGGGACCCTATAGCAATCAGCCCCAGCATTTT. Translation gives CASSIVGGPYSNQPQHF.

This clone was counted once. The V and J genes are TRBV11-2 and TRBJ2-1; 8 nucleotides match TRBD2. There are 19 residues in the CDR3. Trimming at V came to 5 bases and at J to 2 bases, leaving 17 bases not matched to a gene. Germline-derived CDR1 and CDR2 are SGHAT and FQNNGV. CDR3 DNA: TGTGCCAGCAGCCAAATTGGAGCGGGGGCGCCACACCCCTACAATGAGCAGTTCTTC. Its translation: CASSQIGAGAPHPYNEQFF. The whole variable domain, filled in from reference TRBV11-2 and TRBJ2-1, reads EAGVAQSPRYKIIEKRQSVAFWCNPISGHATLYWYQQILGQGPKLLIQFQNNGVVDDSQLPKDRFSAERLKGVDSTLKIQPAKLEDSAVYLCASSQIGAGAPHPYNEQFFGPGTRLTVL.

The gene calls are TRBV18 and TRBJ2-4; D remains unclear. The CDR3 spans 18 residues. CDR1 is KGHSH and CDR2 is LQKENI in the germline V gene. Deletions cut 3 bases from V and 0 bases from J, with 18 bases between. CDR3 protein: CASSPDQVERLAKNIQYF. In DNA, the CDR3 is TGTGCCAGCTCACCGGATCAGGTCGAGAGATTAGCCAAAAACATTCAGTACTTC.

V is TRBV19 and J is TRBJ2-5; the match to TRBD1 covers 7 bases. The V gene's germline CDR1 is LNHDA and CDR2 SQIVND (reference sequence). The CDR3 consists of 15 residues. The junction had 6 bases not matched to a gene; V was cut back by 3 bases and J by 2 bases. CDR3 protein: CASSIRGRGQETQYF. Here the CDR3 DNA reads TGTGCCAGTAGTATCCGCGGCAGGGGGCAAGAGACCCAGTACTTC.

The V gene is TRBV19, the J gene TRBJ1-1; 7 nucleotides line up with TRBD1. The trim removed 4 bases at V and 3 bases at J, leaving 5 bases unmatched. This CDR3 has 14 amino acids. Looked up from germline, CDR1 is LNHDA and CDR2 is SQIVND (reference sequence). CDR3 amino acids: CASSTRQGYTEAFF. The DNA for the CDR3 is TGTGCCAGTAGTACTCGACAGGGATACACTGAAGCTTTCTTT.

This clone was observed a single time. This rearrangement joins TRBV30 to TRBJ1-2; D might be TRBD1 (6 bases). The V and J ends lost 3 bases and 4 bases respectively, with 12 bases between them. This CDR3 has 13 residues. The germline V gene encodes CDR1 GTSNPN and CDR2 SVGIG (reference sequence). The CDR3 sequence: CAWSEDSFYGYTF. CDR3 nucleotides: TGTGCCTGGAGCGAGGACAGCTTCTATGGCTACACCTTC.

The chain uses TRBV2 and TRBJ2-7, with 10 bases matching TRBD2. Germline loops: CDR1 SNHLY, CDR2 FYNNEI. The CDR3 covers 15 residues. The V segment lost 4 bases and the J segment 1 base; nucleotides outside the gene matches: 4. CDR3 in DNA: TGTGCCAGCAGTGGGAGTAGCGGGGGGTCCTACGAGCAGTACTTC. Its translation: CASSGSSGGSYEQYF.

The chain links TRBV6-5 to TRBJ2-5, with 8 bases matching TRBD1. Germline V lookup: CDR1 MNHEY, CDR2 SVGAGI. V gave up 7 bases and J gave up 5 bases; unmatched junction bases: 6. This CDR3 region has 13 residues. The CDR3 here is CASIAGGGETQYF. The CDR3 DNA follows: TGTGCCAGCATAGCAGGGGGCGGGGAGACCCAGTACTTC.

The CDR3 loop is CASSPWTDRNTEAFF. The DNA for the CDR3 is TGTGCCAGCAGCCCGTGGACAGATAGGAACACTGAAGCTTTCTTT. The V call is TRBV5-8, the J call TRBJ1-1; possibly TRBD1 for D (6 bases). V was cut by 4 bases and J by 1 base, with 14 bases left in between. This CDR3 is built from 15 residues. Per germline, CDR1 SGHTS and CDR2 YDEGEE.

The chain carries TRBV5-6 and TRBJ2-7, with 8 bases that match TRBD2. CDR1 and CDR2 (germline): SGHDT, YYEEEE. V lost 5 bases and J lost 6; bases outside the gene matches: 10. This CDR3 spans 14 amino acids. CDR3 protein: CASSRASGPLEQYF. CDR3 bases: TGTGCCAGCAGTCGGGCTAGCGGGCCCCTCGAGCAGTACTTC.